Following are 22 T cell receptor beta chains from one sample sequenced in a study of cytomegalovirus exposure and HLA in healthy donors. With 60 Vbeta and 13 Jbeta primers, the PCR was carried out. TCRdb's copy holds only in-frame clones and misses some; the assay was immunoSEQ multiplex PCR. This repertoire includes roughly 57,000 clones. Sequencing was performed on PBMCs. These receptors were obtained from a young man in good health and CMV-seropositive.

The chain combines TRBV4-2 with TRBJ2-7, with a possible D match to TRBD1 (5 bases). From germline, CDR1 is LGHNA and CDR2 YNFKEQ. The CDR3 consists of 15 residues. V was trimmed by 1 base and J by 2 bases, leaving 12 bases between them. CDR3: CASSQVGDGAYEQYF. The CDR3 DNA sequence: TGTGCCAGCAGCCAAGTAGGGGATGGGGCCTACGAGCAGTACTTC.

The rearrangement links TRBV4-2 to TRBJ2-7; TRBD2 agrees at 10 bases. Trimming removed 4 bases from V and 1 base from J; junction bases left unmatched: 4. Germline CDR1 reads LGHNA; CDR2 reads YNFKEQ. The CDR3 contains 15 residues. CDR3 loop: CASSPAGLASYEQYF. CDR3 bases: TGTGCCAGCAGCCCTGCGGGACTAGCGTCCTACGAGCAGTACTTC.

The chain has TRBV6-1 and TRBJ2-7; 7 positions match TRBD2. The junction had 7 bases not matched to a gene; V was cut back by 1 base and J by 4 bases. Germline CDR1 and CDR2: MNHNS and SASEGT. The CDR3 covers 15 residues. The CDR3 DNA reads TGTGCCAGCAGTGAAGATGATTCGGGGGGTTACGAGCAGTACTTC. This encodes CASSEDDSGGYEQYF.

The chain uses TRBV2 and TRBJ2-7; possibly TRBD1 for D (6 bases). Germline CDR1 reads SNHLY; CDR2 reads FYNNEI. The CDR3 spans 12 residues. The V end was cut by 3 bases, the J end by 11 bases, with 14 bases between. The CDR3 DNA reads TGTGCCAGCAGTGAGGCCAACAGGGCCAAGTACTTC. Protein: CASSEANRAKYF.

This sequence joins TRBV4-2 and TRBJ2-6; no clear D gene. The CDR3 loop spans 17 amino acids. Trimming shortened V by 1 base and J by 0 bases, and 10 bases separated the two germline ends. Germline V gives CDR1 LGHNA, CDR2 YNFKEQ. The CDR3 sequence: CASSQGPAASGANVLTF. In DNA, the CDR3 is TGTGCCAGCAGCCAAGGGCCCGCCGCCTCTGGGGCCAACGTCCTGACTTTC.

This chain connects TRBV11-2 to TRBJ2-5; tentatively, D is TRBD2 (6 bases). Germline V gene lookup returns CDR1 SGHAT and CDR2 FQNNGV. The CDR3 is made up of 13 amino acids. Trimming cost V 11 bases and J 4 bases, with 17 bases left between them. The CDR3 loop reads CALRGLATETQYF. Written as DNA, the CDR3 is TGTGCCCTACGCGGCCTAGCGACAGAGACCCAGTACTTC.

This chain joins TRBV6-1 and TRBJ2-5, with TRBD2 matching over 13 bases. This CDR3 is 16 amino acids long. The V and J ends lost 4 bases and 5 bases, in that order; junction bases with no gene match: 7. Germline V gene data show CDR1 as MNHNS and CDR2 as SASEGT. Written as DNA, the CDR3 is TGTGCCAGCAGTGCTCTACTAGCGGGAGGGCCGGAGACCCAGTACTTC. Encoded protein: CASSALLAGGPETQYF.

With respect to this clone: The CDR3 does not end in the conserved phenylalanine or tryptophan, so this is likely a read error. No DNA is shown, since the ends of the CDR3 on it are uncertain; the CDR3 is the one TCRdb lists. This chain connects TRBV21-1 to TRBJ2-7; TRBD2 reflects the table's D call only, with no check against the DNA. TRBV21-1 is reported as a pseudogene. The CDR3 has 11 residues if both end residues are counted. CDR3 residues: CASSKRLAGLL.

This sequence joins TRBV2 and TRBJ2-7, with D possibly TRBD2 on 7 matching bases. Germline CDR1 and CDR2: SNHLY and FYNNEI. The V end lost 2 bases, the J end lost 4 bases, and 18 bases lay between the germline ends. There are 16 residues in the CDR3. CDR3 in DNA: TGTGCCAGCAGTGAATCCGCGAGGGAGGGGGGGTACGAGCAGTACTTC. It specifies CASSESAREGGYEQYF.

The chain links TRBV7-3 to TRBJ2-1; 8 bases align to TRBD1. The length of the CDR3 is 19 residues. V was clipped by 5 bases and J by 0 bases; unmatched bases: 15. Germline V gene lookup returns CDR1 SGHTA and CDR2 FQGTGA. For the CDR3, the DNA is TGTGCCAGCAGCCTGACAGGGGCTGTTACTCTTAGCTCCTACAATGAGCAGTTCTTC. Amino acid sequence: CASSLTGAVTLSSYNEQFF. The full variable domain, with the rest looked up from reference TRBV7-3 and TRBJ2-1, is GAGVSQTPSNKVTEKGKYVELRCDPISGHTALYWYRQSLGQGPEFLIYFQGTGAADDSGLPNDRFFAVRPEGSVSTLKIQRTERGDSAVYLCASSLTGAVTLSSYNEQFFGPGTRLTVL.

The rearrangement uses TRBV5-1 and TRBJ2-6; D unresolved. The V end was cut by 7 bases, the J end by 0 bases, with 5 bases between. This CDR3 has 13 residues. In germline, CDR1 is SGHRS, CDR2 YFSETQ. This chain's CDR3 is CASGLSGANVLTF. Here the CDR3 DNA reads TGCGCCAGCGGGCTCTCTGGGGCCAACGTCCTGACTTTC.

This chain links TRBV29-1 with TRBJ2-2, with 10 bases identical to TRBD2. The trim removed 5 bases at V and 2 bases at J, leaving 5 bases unmatched. Germline V gene data show CDR1 as SQVTM and CDR2 as ANQGSEA. The CDR3 loop spans 15 amino acids. The CDR3 DNA sequence: TGCAGCGTTCCCACTAGCGGGACTAACACCGGGGAGCTGTTTTTT. Translated: CSVPTSGTNTGELFF.

V is TRBV11-3 and J is TRBJ2-1; 8 bases are a match to TRBD1. Germline CDR1 is SGHNT and CDR2 is YENEEA. V was clipped by 1 base and J by 8 bases; unmatched bases: 16. This CDR3 region has 18 residues. In DNA form, the CDR3 reads TGTGCCAGCAGCTTAGCACCACCTCAGGGGGCAGTCGAGGATGAGCAGTTCTTC. Protein product: CASSLAPPQGAVEDEQFF.

In DNA form, the CDR3 reads TGCGCCAGCAGCCCAGCGGGCCTCGGAAACACCATATATTTT. It yields the protein CASSPAGLGNTIYF. The chain has TRBV5-1 and TRBJ1-3; no clear D gene. Germline V gene sequence: CDR1 SGHRS, CDR2 YFSETQ. V was clipped by 4 bases and J by 4 bases, with 12 bases between them. The CDR3 runs 14 residues.

This chain uses TRBV7-8 with TRBJ2-7, with a tentative D call TRBD2 (6 bases). The CDR3 loop spans 14 amino acids. The V and J ends lost 3 bases and 2 bases respectively, with 11 bases between them. Germline CDR1 reads SGHVS; CDR2 reads FQNEAQ. CDR3 nucleotides: TGTGCCAGCAGCTTCCGGGACTCAACCTACGAGCAGTACTTC. Translated, it gives CASSFRDSTYEQYF. Full variable domain (rest looked up from reference TRBV7-8 and TRBJ2-7): GAGVSQSPRYKVAKRGQDVALRCDPISGHVSLFWYQQALGQGPEFLTYFQNEAQLDKSGLPSDRFFAERPEGSVSTLKIQRTQQEDSAVYLCASSFRDSTYEQYFGPGTRLTVT.

In DNA form, the CDR3 reads TGTGCCATCAGTGACCCAGAGGTGCGCGAGCAGTACTTC. It encodes CAISDPEVREQYF. The chain recombines TRBV10-3 with TRBJ2-7; D unclear. Per the germline V gene, CDR1 is ENHRY and CDR2 is SYGVKD. V lost 3 bases and J 6 bases, leaving 12 bases between the germline ends. The CDR3 is 13 residues long.

This chain links TRBV6-1 with TRBJ2-5, with TRBD2 as a possible D gene (6 bases). There are 12 residues in the CDR3. Trimming left V 6 bases short and J 4 bases short, with 9 bases between. Germline loops: CDR1 MNHNS, CDR2 SASEGT. In DNA, the CDR3 is TGTGCCAGCAGGGGAGGAGGAGAGACCCAGTACTTC. Translation: CASRGGGETQYF.

The chain carries TRBV5-8 and TRBJ2-7, with 7 nucleotides matching TRBD2. Germline values: CDR1 SGHTS, CDR2 YDEGEE. This CDR3 has 13 amino acids. V dropped 0 bases and J dropped 5; count of bases not matched to a gene: 2. CDR3 in amino acids: CASSLGEGNEQYF. As DNA, the CDR3 is TGTGCCAGCAGCTTGGGGGAGGGTAACGAGCAGTACTTC.

The chain has TRBV11-3 and TRBJ2-3; 13 bases are shared with TRBD2. The germline gives CDR1 SGHNT, CDR2 YENEEA. The CDR3 is made up of 17 amino acids. V shed 0 bases, J shed 6 bases, and the junction held 6 bases outside the gene matches. As DNA, the CDR3 is TGTGCCAGCAGCTTAGATCGGACTAGCGGGAGTTGGGATACGCAGTATTTT. Residues: CASSLDRTSGSWDTQYF.

The rearrangement links TRBV19 to TRBJ2-5; the match to TRBD1 covers 11 bases. V dropped 1 base and J dropped 1; count of bases not matched to a gene: 5. Per the germline V gene, CDR1 is LNHDA and CDR2 is SQIVND (reference sequence). The CDR3 runs to 17 residues. Here the CDR3 reads CASSIARTGGGQETQYF. The CDR3 nucleotides read TGTGCCAGTAGTATAGCCCGGACAGGGGGCGGCCAAGAGACCCAGTACTTC.

V is TRBV15 and J is TRBJ2-5, with D perhaps TRBD1 (5 bases). This CDR3 has 15 residues. The germline CDR1 and CDR2 sequences are LNHNV and YYDKDF (reference sequence). Trimming shortened V by 0 bases and J by 2 bases, and 10 bases separated the two germline ends. The CDR3 nucleotides read TGTGCCACCAGCAGAGAGACAGACCCTCAAGAGACCCAGTACTTC. This encodes CATSRETDPQETQYF.

The gene calls are TRBV6-6 and TRBJ2-5; D may be TRBD2 (6 bases). The CDR3 totals 14 residues. The V end was cut by 2 bases, the J end by 4 bases, with 11 bases between. Germline-derived CDR1 and CDR2 are MNHNY and SVGAGI (reference sequence). The CDR3 bases are TGTGCCAGCAGTTACATCTCGGGGGTAGAGACCCAGTACTTC. This encodes CASSYISGVETQYF.